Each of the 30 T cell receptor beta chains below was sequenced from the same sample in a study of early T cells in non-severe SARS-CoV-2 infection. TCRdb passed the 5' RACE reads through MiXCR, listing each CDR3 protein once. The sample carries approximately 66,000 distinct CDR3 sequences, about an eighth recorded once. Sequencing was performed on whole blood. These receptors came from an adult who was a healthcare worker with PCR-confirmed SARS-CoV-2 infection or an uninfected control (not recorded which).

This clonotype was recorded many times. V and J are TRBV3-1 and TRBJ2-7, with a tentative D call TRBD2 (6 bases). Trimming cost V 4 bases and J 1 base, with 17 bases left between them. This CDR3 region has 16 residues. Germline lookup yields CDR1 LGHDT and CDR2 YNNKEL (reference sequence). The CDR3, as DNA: TGTGCCAGCAGCCGCGGCGGGGTTGGGTCTTCCTACGAGCAGTACTTC. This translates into CASSRGGVGSSYEQYF.

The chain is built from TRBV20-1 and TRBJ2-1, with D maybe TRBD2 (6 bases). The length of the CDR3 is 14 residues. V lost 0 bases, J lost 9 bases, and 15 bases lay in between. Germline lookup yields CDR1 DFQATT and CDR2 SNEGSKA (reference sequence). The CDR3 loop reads CSARDGGELSEQFF. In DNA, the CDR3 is TGCAGTGCTAGAGATGGCGGGGAGCTTTCTGAGCAGTTCTTC.

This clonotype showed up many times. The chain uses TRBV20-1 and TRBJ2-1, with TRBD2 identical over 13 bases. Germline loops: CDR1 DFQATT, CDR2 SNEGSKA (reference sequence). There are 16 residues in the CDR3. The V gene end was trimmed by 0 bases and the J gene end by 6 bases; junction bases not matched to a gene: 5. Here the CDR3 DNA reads TGCAGTGCTAGAGATCCCCGGACTAGCGGGAGCAATGAGCAGTTCTTC. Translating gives CSARDPRTSGSNEQFF.

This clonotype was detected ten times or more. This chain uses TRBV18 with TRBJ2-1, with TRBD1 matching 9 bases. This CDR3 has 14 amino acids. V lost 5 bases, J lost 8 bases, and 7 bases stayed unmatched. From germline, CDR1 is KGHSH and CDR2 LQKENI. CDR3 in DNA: TGTGCCAGCTCAACCGGACAGGGGCGAGATGAGCAGTTCTTC. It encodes CASSTGQGRDEQFF.

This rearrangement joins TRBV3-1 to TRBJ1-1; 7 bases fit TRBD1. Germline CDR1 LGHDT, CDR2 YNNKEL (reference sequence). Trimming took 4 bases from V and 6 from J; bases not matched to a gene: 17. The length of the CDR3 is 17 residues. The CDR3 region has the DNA TGTGCCAGCAGCCGAGTAGGCGGACAGGCCCCGGGGGCTGAAGCTTTCTTT. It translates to CASSRVGGQAPGAEAFF. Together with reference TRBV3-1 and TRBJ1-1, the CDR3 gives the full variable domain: DTAVSQTPKYLVTQMGNDKSIKCEQNLGHDTMYWYKQDSKKFLKIMFSYNNKELIINETVPNRFSPKSPDKAHLNLHINSLELGDSAVYFCASSRVGGQAPGAEAFFGQGTRLTVV.

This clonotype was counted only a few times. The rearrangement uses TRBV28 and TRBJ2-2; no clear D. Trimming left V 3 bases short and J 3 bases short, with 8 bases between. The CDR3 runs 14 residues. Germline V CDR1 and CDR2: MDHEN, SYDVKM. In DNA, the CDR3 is TGTGCCAGCAGTTTCCCCCTCTACACCGGGGAGCTGTTTTTT. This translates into CASSFPLYTGELFF.

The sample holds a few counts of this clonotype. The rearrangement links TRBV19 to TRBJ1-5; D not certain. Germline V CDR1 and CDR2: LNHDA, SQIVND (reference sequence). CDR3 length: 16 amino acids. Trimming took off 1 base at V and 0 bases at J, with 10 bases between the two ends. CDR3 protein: CASSIVYRTSNQPQHF. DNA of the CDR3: TGTGCCAGTAGTATAGTTTACAGAACTAGCAATCAGCCCCAGCATTTT.

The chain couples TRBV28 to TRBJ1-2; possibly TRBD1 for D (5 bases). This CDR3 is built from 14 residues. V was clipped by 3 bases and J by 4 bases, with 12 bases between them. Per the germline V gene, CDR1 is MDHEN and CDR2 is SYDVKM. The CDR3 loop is CASSFEGALYGYTF. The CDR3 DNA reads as TGTGCCAGCAGTTTTGAAGGGGCACTCTATGGCTACACCTTC.

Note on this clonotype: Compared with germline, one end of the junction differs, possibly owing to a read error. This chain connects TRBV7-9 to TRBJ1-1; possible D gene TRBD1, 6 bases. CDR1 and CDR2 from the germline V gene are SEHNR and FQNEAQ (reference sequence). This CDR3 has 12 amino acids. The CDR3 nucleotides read TGTGCCAGCAGCTGGGGGGGCCCTGAAGTTTTCTTT. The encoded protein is CASSWGGPEVFF.

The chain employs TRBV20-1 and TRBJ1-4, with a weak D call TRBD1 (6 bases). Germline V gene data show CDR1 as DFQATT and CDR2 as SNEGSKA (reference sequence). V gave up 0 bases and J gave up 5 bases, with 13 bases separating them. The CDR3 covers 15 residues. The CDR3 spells CSARDLQGWNEKLFF. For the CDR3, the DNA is TGCAGTGCTAGAGATTTACAGGGTTGGAATGAAAAACTGTTTTTT.

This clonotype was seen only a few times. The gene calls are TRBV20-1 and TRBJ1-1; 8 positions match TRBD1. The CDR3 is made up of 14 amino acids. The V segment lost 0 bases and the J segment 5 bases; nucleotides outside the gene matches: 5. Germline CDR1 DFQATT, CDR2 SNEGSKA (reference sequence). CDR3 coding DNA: TGCAGTGCTAGAGACCCGACAGGGGCTACTGAAGCTTTCTTT. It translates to CSARDPTGATEAFF.

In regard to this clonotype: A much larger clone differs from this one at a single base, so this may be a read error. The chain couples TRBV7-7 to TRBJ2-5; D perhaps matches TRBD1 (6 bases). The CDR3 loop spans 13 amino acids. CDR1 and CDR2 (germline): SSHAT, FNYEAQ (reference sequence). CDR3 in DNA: TGTGCTAGCAGCATTCGACAGGAGCAACCCCAGTACTTC. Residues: CASSIRQEQPQYF.

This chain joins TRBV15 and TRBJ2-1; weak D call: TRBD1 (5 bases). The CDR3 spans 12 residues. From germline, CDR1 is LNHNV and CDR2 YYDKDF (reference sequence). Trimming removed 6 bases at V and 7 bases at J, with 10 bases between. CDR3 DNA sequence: TGTGCCACCAGAGACAGTGGGAATGAGCAGTTCTTC. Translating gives CATRDSGNEQFF.

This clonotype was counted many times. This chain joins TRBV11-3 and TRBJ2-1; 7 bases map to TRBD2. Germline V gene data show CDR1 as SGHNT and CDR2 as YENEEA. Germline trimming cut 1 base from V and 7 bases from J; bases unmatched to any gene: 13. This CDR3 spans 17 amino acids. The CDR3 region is CASSLGSRREYRNEQFF. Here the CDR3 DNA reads TGTGCCAGCAGCTTAGGGTCTAGGCGGGAGTACCGGAATGAGCAGTTCTTC.

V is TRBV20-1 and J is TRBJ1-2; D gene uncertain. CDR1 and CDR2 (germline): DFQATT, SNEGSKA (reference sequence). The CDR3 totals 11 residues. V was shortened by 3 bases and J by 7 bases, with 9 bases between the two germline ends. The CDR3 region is CSASFWLGYTF. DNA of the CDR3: TGCAGTGCTAGTTTCTGGCTTGGCTACACCTTC.

CDR3 sequence: CSAMTAYLRYGYTF. The DNA of the CDR3 is TGCAGTGCAATGACAGCGTACCTTCGCTATGGCTACACCTTC. V gene TRBV20-1 combines with J gene TRBJ1-2; D is perhaps TRBD1 (5 bases). This CDR3 has 14 residues. Germline assignment: CDR1 DFQATT and CDR2 SNEGSKA (reference sequence). V was cut by 6 bases and J by 4 bases, with 18 bases left in between.

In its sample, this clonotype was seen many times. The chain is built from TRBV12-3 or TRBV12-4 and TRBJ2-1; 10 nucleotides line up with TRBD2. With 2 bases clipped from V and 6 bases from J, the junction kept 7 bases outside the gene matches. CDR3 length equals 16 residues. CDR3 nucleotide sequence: TGTGCCAGCAGTTTACCTAGCGGGAGTCTTTTCAATGAGCAGTTCTTC. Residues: CASSLPSGSLFNEQFF.

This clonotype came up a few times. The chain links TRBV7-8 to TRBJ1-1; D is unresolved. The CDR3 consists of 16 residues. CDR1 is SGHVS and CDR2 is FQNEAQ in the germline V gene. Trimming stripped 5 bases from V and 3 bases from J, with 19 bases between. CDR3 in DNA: TGTGCCAGCAGCCCTTCCCGAATCTGGGTCCACACTGAAGCTTTCTTT. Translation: CASSPSRIWVHTEAFF.

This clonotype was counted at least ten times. CDR3 DNA: TGTGCCAGCTCTCAAGGGGTGACGGGTCAGCCCCAGCATTTT. Translated, it gives CASSQGVTGQPQHF. The rearrangement joins TRBV18 to TRBJ1-5; maybe TRBD1 (5 bases). CDR3 length equals 14 residues. The ends were cut back, 6 bases at V and 6 bases at J, with 15 bases in the middle. Germline CDR1 and CDR2: KGHSH and LQKENI.

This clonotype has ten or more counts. This CDR3 reads CASSFTGENSPLHF. DNA for the CDR3: TGCGCCAGCAGCTTTACCGGGGAAAATTCACCCCTCCACTTT. The V call is TRBV5-1, the J call TRBJ1-6; no definite D call. V was shortened by 2 bases and J by 7 bases, with 10 bases between the two germline ends. CDR1 is SGHRS and CDR2 is YFSETQ in the germline V gene. The CDR3 consists of 14 residues.

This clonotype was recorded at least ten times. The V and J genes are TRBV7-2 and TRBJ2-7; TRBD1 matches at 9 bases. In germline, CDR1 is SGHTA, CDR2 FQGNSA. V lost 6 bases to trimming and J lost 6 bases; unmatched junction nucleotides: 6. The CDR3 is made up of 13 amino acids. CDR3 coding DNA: TGTGCCAGCAGACCGACAGGGGGGACCGAGCAGTACTTC. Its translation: CASRPTGGTEQYF. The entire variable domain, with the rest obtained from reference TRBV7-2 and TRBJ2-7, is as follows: GAGVSQSPSNKVTEKGKDVELRCDPISGHTALYWYRQSLGQGLEFLIYFQGNSAPDKSGLPSDRFSAERTGGSVSTLTIQRTQQEDSAVYLCASRPTGGTEQYFGPGTRLTVT.

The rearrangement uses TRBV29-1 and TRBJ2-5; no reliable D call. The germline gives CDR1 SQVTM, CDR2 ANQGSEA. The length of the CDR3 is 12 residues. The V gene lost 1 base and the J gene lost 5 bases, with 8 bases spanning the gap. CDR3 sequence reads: CSVEGLGETQYF. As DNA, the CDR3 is TGCAGCGTTGAAGGTTTAGGGGAGACCCAGTACTTC. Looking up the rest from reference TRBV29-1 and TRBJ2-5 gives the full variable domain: SAVISQKPSRDICQRGTSLTIQCQVDSQVTMMFWYRQQPGQSLTLIATANQGSEATYESGFVIDKFPISRPNLTFSTLTVSNMSPEDSSIYLCSVEGLGETQYFGPGTRLLVL.

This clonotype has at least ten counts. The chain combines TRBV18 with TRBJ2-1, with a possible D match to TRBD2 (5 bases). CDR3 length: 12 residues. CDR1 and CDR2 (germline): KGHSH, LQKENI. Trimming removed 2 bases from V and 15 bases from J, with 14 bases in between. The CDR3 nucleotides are TGTGCCAGCTCACCAAACAACTATGGAGGGTTCTTC. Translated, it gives CASSPNNYGGFF.

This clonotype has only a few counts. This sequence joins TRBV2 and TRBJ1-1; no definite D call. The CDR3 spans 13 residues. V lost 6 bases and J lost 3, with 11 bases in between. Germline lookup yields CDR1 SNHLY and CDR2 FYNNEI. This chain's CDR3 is CASRVAVHTEAFF. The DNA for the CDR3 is TGTGCCAGCAGAGTAGCCGTTCACACTGAAGCTTTCTTT.

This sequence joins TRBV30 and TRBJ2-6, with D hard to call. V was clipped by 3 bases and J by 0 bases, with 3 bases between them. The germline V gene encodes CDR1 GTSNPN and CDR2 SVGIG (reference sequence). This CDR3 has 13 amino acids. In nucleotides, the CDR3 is TGTGCCTGGAGACCCTCTGGGGCCAACGTCCTGACTTTC. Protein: CAWRPSGANVLTF.

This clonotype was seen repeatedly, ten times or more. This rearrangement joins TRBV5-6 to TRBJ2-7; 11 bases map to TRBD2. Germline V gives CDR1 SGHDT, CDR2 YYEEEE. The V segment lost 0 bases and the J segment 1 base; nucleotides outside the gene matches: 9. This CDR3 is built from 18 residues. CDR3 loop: CASSLDSSGGHISYEQYF. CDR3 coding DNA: TGTGCCAGCAGCTTGGATTCTAGCGGGGGGCATATTTCCTACGAGCAGTACTTC. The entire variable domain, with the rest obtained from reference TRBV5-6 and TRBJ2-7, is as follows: DAGVTQSPTHLIKTRGQQVTLRCSPKSGHDTVSWYQQALGQGPQFIFQYYEEEERQRGNFPDRFSGHQFPNYSSELNVNALLLGDSALYLCASSLDSSGGHISYEQYFGPGTRLTVT.

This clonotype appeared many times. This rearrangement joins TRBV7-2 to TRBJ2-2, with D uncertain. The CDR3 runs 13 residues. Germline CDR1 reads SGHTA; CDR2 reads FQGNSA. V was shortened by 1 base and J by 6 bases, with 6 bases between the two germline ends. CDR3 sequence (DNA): TGTGCCAGCAGCTTAGGGTTGGCCGGGGAGCTGTTTTTT. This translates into CASSLGLAGELFF.

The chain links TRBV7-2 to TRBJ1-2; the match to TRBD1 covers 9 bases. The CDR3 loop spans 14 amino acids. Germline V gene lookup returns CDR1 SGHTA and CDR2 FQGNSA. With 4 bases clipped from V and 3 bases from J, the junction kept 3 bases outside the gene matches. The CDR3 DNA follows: TGTGCCAGCAGCTCGGACAGGGGCTACTATGGCTACACCTTC. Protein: CASSSDRGYYGYTF.

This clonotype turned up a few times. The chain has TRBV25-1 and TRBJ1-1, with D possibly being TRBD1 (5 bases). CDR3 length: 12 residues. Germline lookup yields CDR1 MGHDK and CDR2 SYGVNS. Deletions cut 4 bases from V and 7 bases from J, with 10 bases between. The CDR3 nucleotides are TGTGCCAGCAGTGGCCGGGGCTTTGAAGCTTTCTTT. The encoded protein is CASSGRGFEAFF.

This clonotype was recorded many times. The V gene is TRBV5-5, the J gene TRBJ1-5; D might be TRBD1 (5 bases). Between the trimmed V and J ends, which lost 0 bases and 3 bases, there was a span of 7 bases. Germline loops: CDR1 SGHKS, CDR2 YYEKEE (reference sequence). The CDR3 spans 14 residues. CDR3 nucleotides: TGTGCCAGCAGCTTGGCGGGGCTCAATCAGCCCCAGCATTTT. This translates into CASSLAGLNQPQHF.